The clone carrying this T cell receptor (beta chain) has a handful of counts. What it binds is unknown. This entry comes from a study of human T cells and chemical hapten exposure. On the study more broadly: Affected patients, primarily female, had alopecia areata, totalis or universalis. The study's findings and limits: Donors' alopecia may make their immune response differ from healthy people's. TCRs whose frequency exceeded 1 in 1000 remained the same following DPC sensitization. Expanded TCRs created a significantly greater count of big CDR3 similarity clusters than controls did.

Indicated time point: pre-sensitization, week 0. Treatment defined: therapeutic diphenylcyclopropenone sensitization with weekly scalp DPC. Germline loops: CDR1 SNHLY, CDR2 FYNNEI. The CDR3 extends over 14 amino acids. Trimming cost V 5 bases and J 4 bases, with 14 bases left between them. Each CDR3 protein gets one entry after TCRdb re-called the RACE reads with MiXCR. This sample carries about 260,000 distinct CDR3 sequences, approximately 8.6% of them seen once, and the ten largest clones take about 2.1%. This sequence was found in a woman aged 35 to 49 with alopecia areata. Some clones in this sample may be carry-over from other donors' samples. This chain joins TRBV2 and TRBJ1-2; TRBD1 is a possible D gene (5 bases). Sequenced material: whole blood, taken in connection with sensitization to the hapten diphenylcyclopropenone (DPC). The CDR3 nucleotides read TGTGCCAGCAGTCTCAGAGGGCAGGGCTATGGCTACACCTTC. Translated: CASSLRGQGYGYTF.